This T cell receptor (beta chain) was documented in a study of blood T cell repertoires in COVID-19. Study in general: Specimens from acute and convalescent COVID-19 originated in the United States, Italy and Spain. The analysed material was cDNA or gDNA that came from T cells, B-cell-depleted T cells, or PBMCs.

There are 13 residues in the CDR3. The ends were cut back, 9 bases at V and 4 bases at J, with 14 bases in the middle. Participant age was roughly 18 to 100 years, and participants resided in approximately 24 US areas. Allocation to cohorts depended on clinical history reported by the participants. Generated by immunoSEQ multiplex PCR, the TCRdb table keeps only in-frame clones and is missing some. The data show roughly 250,000 clones, 87% seen once. This clone has only one observation. Sequences were obtained from PBMCs or T cells enriched from blood (not recorded which). The genes are TRBV12-3 or TRBV12-4 and TRBJ2-3; perhaps TRBD1 as D (6 bases). The source of this sequence is a woman under 40 with acute COVID-19. The CDR3 nucleotides read TGTGCCAGTCTCAAGGGGGAGTCAGATACGCAGTATTTT. Translating gives CASLKGESDTQYF.